The 4 T cell receptor beta chains listed next were all sequenced from one sample in a study of cytomegalovirus exposure and HLA in healthy donors. Both 60 Vbeta primers and 13 Jbeta primers went into the PCR. Profiling relied on immunoSEQ multiplex PCR, and the TCRdb table lists in-frame clones only, not all of them. The repertoire holds 110,000 or so clones, around 66% seen once, with almost 8.5% in the top ten. The sequencing sample was made of PBMCs. The source is a man between 18 and 29 years old in good health and CMV-seropositive.

The chain links TRBV6-5 to TRBJ2-1; D ambiguous. Deletions cut 7 bases from V and 2 bases from J, with 15 bases between. The CDR3 totals 15 residues. Germline CDR1 is MNHEY and CDR2 is SVGAGI. The DNA for the CDR3 is TGTGCCAGCAATTCTAACTACAACCCCTACAATGAGCAGTTCTTC. Its translation is CASNSNYNPYNEQFF.

The chain joins TRBV7-2 to TRBJ2-3; D gene uncertain. The CDR3 is 14 amino acids. The germline V gene has CDR1 SGHTA and CDR2 FQGNSA. V lost 3 bases to trimming and J lost 3 bases, with 10 bases between them. CDR3 region: CASSFGLVTDTQYF. The CDR3 nucleotides are TGTGCCAGCAGCTTTGGCCTGGTGACAGATACGCAGTATTTT. The whole variable domain, remainder taken from reference TRBV7-2 and TRBJ2-3, is GAGVSQSPSNKVTEKGKDVELRCDPISGHTALYWYRQSLGQGLEFLIYFQGNSAPDKSGLPSDRFSAERTGGSVSTLTIQRTQQEDSAVYLCASSFGLVTDTQYFGPGTRLTVL.

The J gene is TRBJ2-7, the V gene TRBV28; D possibly corresponds to TRBD2 (6 bases). The germline V and J ends were trimmed by 5 bases and 0 bases, with 14 bases remaining between them. This CDR3 has 15 amino acids. Germline loops: CDR1 MDHEN, CDR2 SYDVKM. The chain's CDR3 is CASSGTSRPSYEQYV. The CDR3 DNA is TGTGCCAGCAGTGGAACTAGCCGTCCCTCCTACGAGCAGTACGTC.

The CDR3 sequence: CASSPTTGGLQPQHF. CDR3 nucleotides: TGTGCCAGCAGTCCCACGACAGGGGGCCTTCAGCCCCAGCATTTT. This chain connects TRBV27 to TRBJ1-5; 10 nucleotides line up with TRBD1. Germline V gene sequence: CDR1 MNHEY, CDR2 SMNVEV (reference sequence). This CDR3 comprises 15 residues. V shed 5 bases and J 6 bases; nucleotides not matched to a gene: 7.